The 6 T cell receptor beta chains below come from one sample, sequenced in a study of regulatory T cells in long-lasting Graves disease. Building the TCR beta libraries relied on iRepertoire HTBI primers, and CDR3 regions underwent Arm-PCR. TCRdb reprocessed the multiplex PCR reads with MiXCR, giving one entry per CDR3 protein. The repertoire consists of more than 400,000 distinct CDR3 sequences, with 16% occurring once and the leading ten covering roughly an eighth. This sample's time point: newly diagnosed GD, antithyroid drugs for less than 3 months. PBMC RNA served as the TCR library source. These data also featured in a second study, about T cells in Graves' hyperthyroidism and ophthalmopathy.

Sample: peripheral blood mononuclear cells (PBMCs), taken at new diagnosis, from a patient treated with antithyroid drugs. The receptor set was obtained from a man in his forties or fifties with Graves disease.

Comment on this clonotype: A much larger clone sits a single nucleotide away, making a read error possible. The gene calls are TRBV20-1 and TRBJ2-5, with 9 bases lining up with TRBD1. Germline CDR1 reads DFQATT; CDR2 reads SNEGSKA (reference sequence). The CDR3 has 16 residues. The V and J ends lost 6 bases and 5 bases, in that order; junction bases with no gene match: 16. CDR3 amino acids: CSARPGTGSSWETQYF. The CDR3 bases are TGCAGTGCCCGTCCCGGGACAGGGAGTTCGTGGGAGACCCAGTACTTC.

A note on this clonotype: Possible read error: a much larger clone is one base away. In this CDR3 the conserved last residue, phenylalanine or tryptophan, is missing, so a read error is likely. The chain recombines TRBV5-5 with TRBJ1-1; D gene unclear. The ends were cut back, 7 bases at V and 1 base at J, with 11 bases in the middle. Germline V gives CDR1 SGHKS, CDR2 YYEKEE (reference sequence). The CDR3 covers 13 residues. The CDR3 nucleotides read TGTGCCAGCCACCAAATGGGGAACACTGAAGCTTTCCTT. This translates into CASHQMGNTEAFL.

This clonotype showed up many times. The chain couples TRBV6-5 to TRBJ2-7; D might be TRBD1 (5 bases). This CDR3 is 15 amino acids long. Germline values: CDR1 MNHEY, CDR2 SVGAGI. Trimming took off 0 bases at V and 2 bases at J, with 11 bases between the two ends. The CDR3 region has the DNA TGTGCCAGCAGTTACTCGCGACAGCCAACCTACGAGCAGTACTTC. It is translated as CASSYSRQPTYEQYF.

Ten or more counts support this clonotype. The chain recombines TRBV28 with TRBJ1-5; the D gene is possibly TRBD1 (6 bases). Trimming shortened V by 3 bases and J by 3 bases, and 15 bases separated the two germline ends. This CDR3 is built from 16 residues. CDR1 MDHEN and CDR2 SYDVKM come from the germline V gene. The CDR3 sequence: CASSFWEGETNQPQHF. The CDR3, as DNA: TGTGCCAGCAGTTTTTGGGAGGGGGAGACCAATCAGCCCCAGCATTTT.

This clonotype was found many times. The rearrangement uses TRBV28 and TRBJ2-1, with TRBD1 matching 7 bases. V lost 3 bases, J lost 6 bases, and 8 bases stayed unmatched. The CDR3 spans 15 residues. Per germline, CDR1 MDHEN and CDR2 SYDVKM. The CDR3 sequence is CASSFGADRSNEQFF. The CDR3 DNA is TGTGCCAGCAGTTTTGGGGCGGACAGGAGCAATGAGCAGTTCTTC.

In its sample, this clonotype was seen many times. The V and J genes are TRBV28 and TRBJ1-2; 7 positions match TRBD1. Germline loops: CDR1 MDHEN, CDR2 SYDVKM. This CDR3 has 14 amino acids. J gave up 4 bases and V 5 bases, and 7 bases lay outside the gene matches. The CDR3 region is CASSPATGRYGYTF. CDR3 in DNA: TGTGCCAGCAGTCCAGCGACAGGGCGCTATGGCTACACCTTC.